This TCR beta chain was captured by sequencing in a study of T cell repertoires in cytomegalovirus infection. Study overall: Public TCR beta signatures indicated both CMV infection and matching HLA type. Study outcomes and limitations: Dominating the ex vivo response were HLA-C-restricted CMV-specific TCR beta clonotypes. Adding up the frequency of public TCR beta families identified people who carried CMV plus the relevant HLA.

A single record per CDR3 protein comes from TCRdb applying MiXCR to the reads. The table shows 250,000 or so distinct CDR3 sequences, with roughly an eighth occurring only once. The germline CDR1 and CDR2 sequences are MDHEN and SYDVKM. The CDR3 consists of 13 residues. The V end was cut by 7 bases, the J end by 8 bases, with 17 bases between. With regard to this clonotype: Its antigen remains unknown.

The material sequenced was PBMCs. This sequence was found in a human donor in good health (CMV status not recorded). Some clones in this sample may be carry-over from other donors' samples. The J gene is TRBJ1-2, the V gene TRBV28, with D tentatively TRBD1 (5 bases). CDR3 sequence: CASKGALFRGYTF. CDR3 nucleotide sequence: TGTGCCAGCAAAGGGGCGTTATTTAGGGGCTACACCTTC.